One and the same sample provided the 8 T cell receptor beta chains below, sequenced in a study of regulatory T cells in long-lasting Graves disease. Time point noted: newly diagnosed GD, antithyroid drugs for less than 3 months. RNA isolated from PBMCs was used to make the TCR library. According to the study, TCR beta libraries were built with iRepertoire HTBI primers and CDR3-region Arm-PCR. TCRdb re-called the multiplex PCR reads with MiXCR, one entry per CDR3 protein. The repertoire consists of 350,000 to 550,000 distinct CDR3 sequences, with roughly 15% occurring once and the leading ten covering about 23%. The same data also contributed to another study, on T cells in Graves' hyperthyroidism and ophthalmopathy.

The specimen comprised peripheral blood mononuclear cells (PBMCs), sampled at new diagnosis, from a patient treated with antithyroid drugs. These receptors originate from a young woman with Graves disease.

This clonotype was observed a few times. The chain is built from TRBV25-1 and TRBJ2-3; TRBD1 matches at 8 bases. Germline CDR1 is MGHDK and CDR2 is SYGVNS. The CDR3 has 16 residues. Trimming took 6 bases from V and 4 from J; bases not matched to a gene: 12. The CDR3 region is CASSPTVQGAADTQYF. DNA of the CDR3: TGTGCCAGCAGCCCTACGGTCCAGGGGGCGGCAGATACGCAGTATTTT.

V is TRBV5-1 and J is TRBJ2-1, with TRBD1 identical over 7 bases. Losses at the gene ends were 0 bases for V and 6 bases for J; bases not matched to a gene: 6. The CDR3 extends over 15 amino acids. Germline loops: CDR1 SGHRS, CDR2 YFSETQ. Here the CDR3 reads CASSLGQGRSNEQFF. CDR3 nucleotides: TGCGCCAGCAGCTTGGGACAGGGTAGGAGCAATGAGCAGTTCTTC.

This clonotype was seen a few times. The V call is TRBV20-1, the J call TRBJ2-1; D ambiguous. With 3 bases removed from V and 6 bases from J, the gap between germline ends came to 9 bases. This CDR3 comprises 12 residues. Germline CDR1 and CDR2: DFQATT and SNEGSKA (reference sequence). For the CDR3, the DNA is TGCAGTGCTAGGGCCGTGGGCAATGAGCAGTTCTTC. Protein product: CSARAVGNEQFF.

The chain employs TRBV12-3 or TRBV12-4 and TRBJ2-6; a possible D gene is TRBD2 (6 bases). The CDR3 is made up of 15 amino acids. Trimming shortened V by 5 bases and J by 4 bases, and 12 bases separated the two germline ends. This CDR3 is CASSDPAGGANVLTF. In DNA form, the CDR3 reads TGTGCCAGCAGTGACCCAGCGGGCGGGGCCAACGTCCTGACTTTC.

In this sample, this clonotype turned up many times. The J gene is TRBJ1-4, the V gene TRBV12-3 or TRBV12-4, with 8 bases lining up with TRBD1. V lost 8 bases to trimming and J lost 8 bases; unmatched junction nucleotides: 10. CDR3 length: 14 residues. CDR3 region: CASAPGGAVEKLFF. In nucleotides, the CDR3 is TGTGCCAGCGCACCAGGGGGCGCAGTAGAAAAACTGTTTTTT.

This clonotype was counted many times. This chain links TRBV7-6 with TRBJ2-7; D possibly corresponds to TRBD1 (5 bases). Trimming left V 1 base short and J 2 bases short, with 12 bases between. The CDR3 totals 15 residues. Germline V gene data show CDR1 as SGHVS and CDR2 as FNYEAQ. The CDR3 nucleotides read TGTGCCAGCAGCTTAGGATCAGGGCCCACCTACGAGCAGTACTTC. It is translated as CASSLGSGPTYEQYF.

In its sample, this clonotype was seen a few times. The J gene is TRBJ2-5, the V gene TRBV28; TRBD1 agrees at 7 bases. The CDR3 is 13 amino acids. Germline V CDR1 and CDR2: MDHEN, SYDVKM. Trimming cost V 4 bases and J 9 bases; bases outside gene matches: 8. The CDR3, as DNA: TGTGCCAGCAGTTACGGACAGGACGGGGCCCAGTACTTC. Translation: CASSYGQDGAQYF.

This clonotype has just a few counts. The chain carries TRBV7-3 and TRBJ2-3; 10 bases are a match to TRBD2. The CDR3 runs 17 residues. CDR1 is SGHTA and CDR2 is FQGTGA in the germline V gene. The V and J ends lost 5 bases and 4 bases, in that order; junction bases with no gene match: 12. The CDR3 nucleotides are TGTGCCAGCAGCCCCTCCGGGCAGCGGGAGGGCTCAGATACGCAGTATTTT. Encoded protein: CASSPSGQREGSDTQYF.